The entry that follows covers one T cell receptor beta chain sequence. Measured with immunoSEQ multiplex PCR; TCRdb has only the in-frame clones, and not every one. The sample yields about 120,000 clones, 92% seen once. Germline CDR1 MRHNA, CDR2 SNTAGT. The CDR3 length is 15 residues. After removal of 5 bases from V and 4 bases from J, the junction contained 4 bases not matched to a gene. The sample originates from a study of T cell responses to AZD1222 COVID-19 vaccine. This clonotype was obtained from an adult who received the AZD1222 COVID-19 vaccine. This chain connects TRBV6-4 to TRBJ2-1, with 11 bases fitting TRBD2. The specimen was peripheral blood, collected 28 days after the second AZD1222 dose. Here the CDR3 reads CASSHLAGGYNEQFF. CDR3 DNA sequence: TGTGCCAGCAGTCACCTAGCGGGAGGTTACAATGAGCAGTTCTTC.